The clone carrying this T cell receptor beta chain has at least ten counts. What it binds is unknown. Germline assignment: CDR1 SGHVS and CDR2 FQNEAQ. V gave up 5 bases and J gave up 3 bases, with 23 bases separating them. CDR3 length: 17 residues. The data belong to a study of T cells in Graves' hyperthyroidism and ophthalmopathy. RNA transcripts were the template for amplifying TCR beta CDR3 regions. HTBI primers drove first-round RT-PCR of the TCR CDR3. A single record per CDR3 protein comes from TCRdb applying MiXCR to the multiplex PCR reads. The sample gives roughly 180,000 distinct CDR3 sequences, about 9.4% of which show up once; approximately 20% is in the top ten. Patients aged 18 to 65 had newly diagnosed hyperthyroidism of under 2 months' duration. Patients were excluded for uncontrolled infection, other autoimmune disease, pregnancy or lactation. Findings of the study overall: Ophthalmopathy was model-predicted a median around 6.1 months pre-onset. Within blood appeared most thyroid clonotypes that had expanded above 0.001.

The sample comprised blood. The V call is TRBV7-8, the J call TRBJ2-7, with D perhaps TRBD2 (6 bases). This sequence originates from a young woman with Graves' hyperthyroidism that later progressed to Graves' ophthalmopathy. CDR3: CASSARILAALNYEQYF. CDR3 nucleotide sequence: TGTGCCAGCAGCGCGCGAATTTTAGCGGCCCTCAACTACGAGCAGTACTTC.